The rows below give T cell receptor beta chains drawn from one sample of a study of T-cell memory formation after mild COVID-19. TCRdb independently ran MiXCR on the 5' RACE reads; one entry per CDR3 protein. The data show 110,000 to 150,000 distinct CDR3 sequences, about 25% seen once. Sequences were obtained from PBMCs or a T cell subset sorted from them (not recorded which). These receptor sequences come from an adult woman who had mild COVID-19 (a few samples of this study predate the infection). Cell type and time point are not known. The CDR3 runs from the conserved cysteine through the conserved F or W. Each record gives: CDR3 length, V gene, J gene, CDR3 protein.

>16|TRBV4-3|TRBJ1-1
CASSQDERAPDTEAFF
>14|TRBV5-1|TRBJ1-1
CASGGGGMNTEAFF
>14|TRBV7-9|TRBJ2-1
CASSFRSSYNEQFF
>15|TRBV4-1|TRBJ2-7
CASSQDLSGQYEQYF
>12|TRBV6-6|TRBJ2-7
CASSYGGREQYF
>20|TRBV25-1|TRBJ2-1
CASSETGGLAGKSSYNEQFF
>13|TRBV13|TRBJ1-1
CASSLGGGFEAFF
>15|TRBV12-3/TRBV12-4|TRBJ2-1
CASSFQEGSYNEQFF
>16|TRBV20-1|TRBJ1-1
CSARDRMGQGNTEAFF
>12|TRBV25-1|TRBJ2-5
CASSQNGGLVYF
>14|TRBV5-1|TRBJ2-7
CASSYRQGPYEQYF
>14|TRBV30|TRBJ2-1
CAWSVPRENNEQFF
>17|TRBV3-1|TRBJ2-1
CASSQERWRLAYNEQFF
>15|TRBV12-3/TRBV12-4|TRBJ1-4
CASSPEDRGNEKLFF
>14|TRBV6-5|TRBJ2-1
CASSPWGEHNEQFF
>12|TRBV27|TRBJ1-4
CASSQTSGKLFF
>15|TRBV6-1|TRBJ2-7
CASRGKTGSSYEQYF
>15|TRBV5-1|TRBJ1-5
CASSLGESGNQPQHF
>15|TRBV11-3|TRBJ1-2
CASSPTGQGFYGYTF